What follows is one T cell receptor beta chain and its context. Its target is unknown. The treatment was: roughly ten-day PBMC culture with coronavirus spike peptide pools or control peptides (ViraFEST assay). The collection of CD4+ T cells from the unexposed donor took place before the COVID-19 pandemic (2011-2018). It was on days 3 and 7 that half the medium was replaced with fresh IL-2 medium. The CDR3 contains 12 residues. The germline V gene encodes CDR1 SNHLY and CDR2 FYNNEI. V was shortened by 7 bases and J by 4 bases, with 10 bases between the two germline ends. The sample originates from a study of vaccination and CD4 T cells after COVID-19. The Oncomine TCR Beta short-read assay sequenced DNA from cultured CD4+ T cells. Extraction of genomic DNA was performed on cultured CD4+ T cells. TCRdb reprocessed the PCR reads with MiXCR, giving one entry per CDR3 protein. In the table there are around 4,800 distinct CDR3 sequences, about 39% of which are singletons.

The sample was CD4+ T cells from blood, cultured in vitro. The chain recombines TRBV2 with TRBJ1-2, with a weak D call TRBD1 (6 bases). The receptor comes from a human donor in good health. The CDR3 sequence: CASILDSYGYTF. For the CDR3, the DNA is TGTGCCAGCATCCTGGACAGCTATGGCTACACCTTC.